The present TCR beta chain was sequenced within a study of blood T cell repertoires in COVID-19. The assay was immunoSEQ multiplex PCR, and TCRdb's table has in-frame clones only and misses some. The data hold just under 60,000 clones, with about 86% observed a single time. This clone was recorded a few times. The specimen was peripheral blood. This TCR came from a man in his 60s with acute or convalescent COVID-19.

The CDR3 loop reads CASSSRAPFTDTQYF. CDR3 in DNA: TGTGCCAGCAGTTCTCGAGCGCCTTTCACAGATACGCAGTATTTT. The rearrangement joins TRBV27 to TRBJ2-3; D is unclear. CDR3 length: 15 amino acids. Germline CDR1 is MNHEY and CDR2 is SMNVEV (reference sequence). V shed 4 bases and J shed 2 bases, with 13 bases lying between them.